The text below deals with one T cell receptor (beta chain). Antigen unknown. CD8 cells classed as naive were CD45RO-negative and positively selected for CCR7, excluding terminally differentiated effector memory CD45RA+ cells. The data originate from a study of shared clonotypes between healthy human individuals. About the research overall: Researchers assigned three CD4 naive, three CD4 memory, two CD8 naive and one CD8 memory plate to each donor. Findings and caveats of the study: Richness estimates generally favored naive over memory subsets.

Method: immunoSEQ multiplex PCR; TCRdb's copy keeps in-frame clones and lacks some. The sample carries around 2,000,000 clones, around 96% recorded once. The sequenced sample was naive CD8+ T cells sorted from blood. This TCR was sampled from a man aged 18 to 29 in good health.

DNA of the CDR3: TGTGCCAGCAGCCAAGAAGCAGGGGGTATCGGCTACACCTTC. This gives the protein CASSQEAGGIGYTF. The chain uses TRBV14 and TRBJ1-2; 7 bases line up with TRBD1. CDR1 SGHDN and CDR2 FVKESK come from the germline V gene. The CDR3 sequence is 14 residues long. Trimming took 0 bases from V and 8 from J; bases not matched to a gene: 6.